Below, one TCR beta chain is given with its context. What it recognizes is unknown. This sample stems from a study of OX40 agonist ivuxolimab in advanced cancers. Study-wide background: Males comprised about 78% of the group, whose mean age was approximately 62 years (range about 20 to 85). Notes on the study in general: There was clonal expansion of CD4+ and CD8+ blood T cells by week 6 at 0.1 to 3.0 mg/kg.

TCRdb's copy holds only in-frame clones and misses some; the assay was immunoSEQ multiplex PCR. The repertoire includes approximately 89,000 clones, 91% of them detected once, and about 2.1% sits in the top ten. Patients who had autoimmune disease history or got systemic immunosuppression were left out. The specimen was CD4+ or CD8+ T cells sorted from blood, collected in a trial of the OX40 agonist ivuxolimab. The receptor comes from an adult with an advanced solid tumor such as melanoma, head and neck, liver or kidney cancer.

The CDR3 is CASSDVGAIYEQYF. The CDR3 bases are TGTGCCAGCAGCGACGTTGGGGCTATCTACGAGCAGTACTTC. The chain has TRBV7-9 and TRBJ2-7; possibly TRBD1 for D (5 bases). This CDR3 is 14 amino acids long. Between the trimmed V and J ends, which lost 5 bases and 3 bases, there was a span of 14 bases. Germline V gene sequence: CDR1 SEHNR, CDR2 FQNEAQ (reference sequence).